One and the same sample provided the 8 T cell receptor beta chains below, sequenced in a study of CD8 T cells in ankylosing spondylitis. TCRdb itself ran the 5' RACE reads through MiXCR, one entry per CDR3 protein. The table includes roughly 48,000 distinct CDR3 sequences, 7.4% detected once. The source material was blood, either unsorted or a sorted T cell fraction (not recorded which). Receptors originate from a female donor with ankylosing spondylitis or in good health (not recorded which).

This clonotype was observed many times. The V and J genes are TRBV20-1 and TRBJ2-2, with D perhaps assigned TRBD1 or TRBD2 (6 bases each). The germline V gene has CDR1 DFQATT and CDR2 SNEGSKA (reference sequence). Trimming removed 5 bases from V and 10 bases from J, with 14 bases in between. CDR3 size: 12 residues. In nucleotides, the CDR3 is TGCAGTGCTCCACCGGGGGCCGAGGAGCTGTTTTTT. This codes for CSAPPGAEELFF.

The table lists this clonotype with many counts. The chain carries TRBV6-1 and TRBJ2-1; a weak D match, TRBD2 (6 bases). CDR1 MNHNS and CDR2 SASEGT come from the germline V gene. The CDR3 contains 13 residues. Deletions cut 6 bases from V and 9 bases from J, with 15 bases between. The DNA of the CDR3 is TGTGCCAGCAGAGCGTGGGAGGAATCTGAGCAGTTCTTC. This encodes CASRAWEESEQFF.

This clonotype came up many times. V and J are TRBV20-1 and TRBJ2-2; no clear D. Trimming cost V 5 bases and J 6 bases, with 7 bases left between them. In germline, CDR1 is DFQATT, CDR2 SNEGSKA (reference sequence). This CDR3 contains 11 residues. In nucleotides, the CDR3 is TGCAGTGCTGGCCACCCCGGGGAGCTGTTTTTT. Protein: CSAGHPGELFF.

This clonotype has a count of ten or more. The chain recombines TRBV27 with TRBJ2-1; D unresolved. Trimming removed 5 bases from V and 6 bases from J, with 14 bases in between. CDR1 is MNHEY, CDR2 SMNVEV, per germline (reference sequence). This CDR3 is 14 amino acids long. In DNA form, the CDR3 reads TGTGCCAGCAGTGACTTTGAGCTGGGCAATGAGCAGTTCTTC. It encodes CASSDFELGNEQFF.

There are many counts of this clonotype. The rearrangement links TRBV5-1 to TRBJ1-1; the D gene is possibly TRBD1 (5 bases). Trimming removed 4 bases at V and 4 bases at J, with 20 bases between. CDR3 size: 16 residues. CDR1 is SGHRS, CDR2 YFSETQ, per germline. CDR3 coding DNA: TGCGCCAGCAGCACCGCCAGGCAGGGAGGTGTCACTGAAGCTTTCTTT. It is translated as CASSTARQGGVTEAFF.

This chain uses TRBV20-1 with TRBJ1-2; TRBD1 agrees at 7 bases. Germline CDR1 is DFQATT and CDR2 is SNEGSKA (reference sequence). Trimming removed 0 bases from V and 2 bases from J; junction bases left unmatched: 6. This CDR3 comprises 15 residues. The CDR3 reads CSARDMVTGNYGYTF. As DNA, the CDR3 is TGCAGTGCTAGAGATATGGTGACAGGGAACTATGGCTACACCTTC.

Ten or more counts support this clonotype. This sequence joins TRBV5-1 and TRBJ2-1; TRBD1 is a possible D gene (7 bases). V lost 4 bases to trimming and J lost 6 bases, with 17 bases between them. There are 15 residues in the CDR3. Germline values: CDR1 SGHRS, CDR2 YFSETQ. CDR3 DNA: TGCGCCAGCAGCGCGCCAGGGGGGAACGGCAATGAGCAGTTCTTC. Translating it yields CASSAPGGNGNEQFF.

V and J are TRBV7-8 and TRBJ2-3; the match to TRBD1 covers 10 bases. Looked up from germline, CDR1 is SGHVS and CDR2 is FQNEAQ. CDR3 length: 18 amino acids. Trimming at V came to 0 bases and at J to 5 bases, leaving 11 bases not matched to a gene. CDR3 amino acids: CASSLASRTGGDKDTQYF. The CDR3 region has the DNA TGTGCCAGCAGCTTAGCATCCCGGACAGGGGGTGATAAAGATACGCAGTATTTT.